The clone carrying this T cell receptor beta chain was seen more than once but under ten times. Its antigen is still unknown. The V gene end was trimmed by 3 bases and the J gene end by 4 bases; junction bases not matched to a gene: 3. Per germline, CDR1 DFQATT and CDR2 SNEGSKA (reference sequence). This CDR3 is built from 13 residues. MiXCR was run by TCRdb on the reads, yielding one entry per CDR3 protein. The sample holds a few hundred thousand distinct CDR3 sequences; approximately 18% are singletons and the top ten take roughly 8.7%. These data are taken from a study of T cell repertoires in cytomegalovirus infection. Turning to the study itself: Public TCR beta signatures indicated both CMV infection and matching HLA type. Points from the study as a whole: Public TCR beta family frequency separated CMV-and-HLA carriers, including in an independent cohort.

The sequence was obtained from a human donor in good health (CMV status not recorded). Some clones in this sample may be carry-over from other donors' samples. The chain uses TRBV20-1 and TRBJ2-3; TRBD2 aligns across 8 bases. Sequenced material: PBMCs. DNA of the CDR3: TGCAGTGCTAGGCGGCGGGGGGCAGATACGCAGTATTTT. This gives the protein CSARRRGADTQYF.